Each of the 11 T cell receptor beta chains below was sequenced from the same sample in a study of response to subunit inactivated influenza vaccine (dated by TCRdb to between 2017 and 2018). Library preparation was by RT-PCR. The instrument was an Illumina HiSeq 2500. TCRdb trimmed the raw reads at Q25, called clones with MiXCR and kept productive beta chains. Each CDR3 protein appears once, grouped with its most common genes and DNA. The sample yields hundreds of thousands of distinct CDR3 sequences; 13% to 15% were counted once. About 7.6% of the sample is held by the ten biggest clonotypes. The specimen comprised PBMCs from blood, sampled approximately 15 days before vaccination. These receptors came from a man aged 45-60 years who received an inactivated influenza vaccine. Donor details come from another sample of the same person, matched by shared clones.

This chain links TRBV28 with TRBJ2-1; 12 nucleotides line up with TRBD1. Germline V lookup: CDR1 MDHEN, CDR2 SYDVKM. V lost 7 bases, J lost 12 bases, and 13 bases stayed unmatched. The CDR3 consists of 15 residues. The chain's CDR3 is CASNLGTGGGRGQFF. CDR3 bases: TGTGCCAGCAACCTGGGGACAGGGGGCGGGCGGGGGCAGTTCTTC.

This clonotype was counted only a few times. The V and J genes are TRBV9 and TRBJ2-5, with a tentative D call TRBD1 (5 bases). The CDR3 length is 13 residues. Trimming took 0 bases from V and 5 from J, leaving 8 bases between them. Germline-derived CDR1 and CDR2 are SGDLS and YYNGEE. CDR3 in DNA: TGTGCCAGCAGCGTAGGGTCAGGGGAGACCCAGTACTTC. Its translation: CASSVGSGETQYF.

The J gene is TRBJ2-5, the V gene TRBV11-2; 9 bases align to TRBD2. This CDR3 region has 21 residues. Germline V gene lookup returns CDR1 SGHAT and CDR2 FQNNGV. J was trimmed by 5 bases and V by 3 bases; bases with no gene match: 25. CDR3 DNA: TGTGCCAGCAGCTTCTCGACTAGCGGAGCGCGCGTTACTAGGGTCCTGGAGACCCAGTACTTC. It codes for CASSFSTSGARVTRVLETQYF. Full variable domain (outside the CDR3, taken from reference TRBV11-2 and TRBJ2-5): EAGVAQSPRYKIIEKRQSVAFWCNPISGHATLYWYQQILGQGPKLLIQFQNNGVVDDSQLPKDRFSAERLKGVDSTLKIQPAKLEDSAVYLCASSFSTSGARVTRVLETQYFGPGTRLLVL.

V usage is TRBV4-1 and J usage is TRBJ2-3; D is tentatively TRBD1 or TRBD2 (5 bases each). This CDR3 comprises 17 residues. Germline CDR1 and CDR2: MGHRA and YSYEKL. Deletions cut 1 base from V and 3 bases from J, with 17 bases between. Here the CDR3 reads CASSQVGRDRRTDTQYF. The CDR3, as DNA: TGCGCCAGCAGCCAAGTGGGTAGGGACCGCCGAACAGATACGCAGTATTTT.

This clonotype was detected only a few times. The chain joins TRBV20-1 to TRBJ2-7, with no clear D. V was clipped by 5 bases and J by 7 bases, with 24 bases between them. Germline CDR1 reads DFQATT; CDR2 reads SNEGSKA (reference sequence). CDR3 size: 15 residues. The CDR3 DNA reads TGCAGTGCTCCCAGAGTTAGACACGAACCTGTAGAGCAGTACTTC. Amino acid sequence: CSAPRVRHEPVEQYF.

The J gene is TRBJ2-1, the V gene TRBV10-1, with TRBD1 matching over 7 bases. Germline lookup yields CDR1 WNHNN and CDR2 SYGVQD (reference sequence). The CDR3 totals 16 residues. Trimming took 3 bases from V and 4 from J; bases not matched to a gene: 9. CDR3 amino acids: CASSDSDRVLYNEQFF. The CDR3 DNA reads TGCGCCAGCAGTGACTCCGACAGGGTGCTTTACAATGAGCAGTTCTTC.

This clonotype was recorded at least ten times. The chain employs TRBV2 and TRBJ1-5; unclear D gene. The CDR3 consists of 13 residues. Per the germline V gene, CDR1 is SNHLY and CDR2 is FYNNEI. Trimming removed 7 bases from V and 0 bases from J, with 7 bases in between. CDR3: CASTPDSNQPQHF. DNA for the CDR3: TGTGCCAGCACCCCGGATAGCAATCAGCCCCAGCATTTT.

The genes are TRBV20-1 and TRBJ2-7, with 8 bases that match TRBD1. The CDR3 has 15 residues. V dropped 0 bases and J dropped 4; count of bases not matched to a gene: 8. Germline-derived CDR1 and CDR2 are DFQATT and SNEGSKA (reference sequence). DNA for the CDR3: TGCAGTGCTAGAGATCCCGGACAGGGACTTTACGAGCAGTACTTC. This sequence encodes CSARDPGQGLYEQYF.

The rearrangement uses TRBV20-1 and TRBJ1-3, with no clear D. The V and J ends lost 6 bases and 1 base respectively, with 13 bases between them. The V gene's germline CDR1 is DFQATT and CDR2 SNEGSKA (reference sequence). The CDR3 is 14 residues long. The CDR3 protein is CSALGAGSGNTIYF. The CDR3 nucleotides read TGCAGTGCCCTGGGTGCGGGTTCTGGAAACACCATATATTTT.

This clonotype was found many times. The V call is TRBV12-3 or TRBV12-4, the J call TRBJ2-1, with D perhaps TRBD2 (6 bases). Trimming cost V 4 bases and J 9 bases, with 7 bases left between them. The length of the CDR3 is 11 residues. CDR3 bases: TGTGCCAGCAGTTACGGGGGTGAGCAGTTCTTC. Its protein product is CASSYGGEQFF.

This clonotype was seen only a few times. The rearrangement joins TRBV10-3 to TRBJ2-7; D might be TRBD1 (5 bases). Germline CDR1 is ENHRY and CDR2 is SYGVKD. The CDR3 is made up of 13 amino acids. The germline V and J ends were trimmed by 5 bases and 3 bases, with 11 bases remaining between them. The DNA of the CDR3 is TGTGCCATCAGTCAGGGTGGGGACTACGAGCAGTACTTC. Its protein product is CAISQGGDYEQYF.